This T cell receptor beta chain was documented in a study of control samples from healthy donors and cancer patients. Data came from immunoSEQ multiplex PCR; TCRdb stores just in-frame clones and leaves some out. The data hold roughly 69,000 clones, with about 90% observed a single time. Germline V lookup: CDR1 MNHEY, CDR2 SMNVEV (reference sequence). This CDR3 spans 16 amino acids. V lost 3 bases to trimming and J lost 3 bases; unmatched junction nucleotides: 8. This chain uses TRBV27 with TRBJ2-3; 8 bases are shared with TRBD1. Sequenced material: PBMCs. The sequence was obtained from a woman aged 45-65 years with head and neck cancer. For the CDR3, the DNA is TGTGCCAGCAGTTTTAGACTACGGACAGGGACAGATACGCAGTATTTT. It is translated as CASSFRLRTGTDTQYF.